This T cell receptor (beta chain) was retrieved from a study of OX40 agonist ivuxolimab in advanced cancers. Using immunoSEQ multiplex PCR, the repertoire was profiled, and TCRdb retains in-frame clones only, with some absent. The table records roughly 48,000 clones, around 84% of them present only once. With V trimmed by 1 base and J by 4 bases, 3 bases remained unmatched. Germline CDR1 and CDR2: SGHNT and YENEEA. The length of the CDR3 is 16 residues. The chain has TRBV11-3 and TRBJ2-1; 11 nucleotides line up with TRBD2. This clonotype was obtained from an adult with an advanced solid tumor such as melanoma, head and neck, liver or kidney cancer. The sequenced sample was CD4+ or CD8+ T cells sorted from blood, obtained in a trial of the OX40 agonist ivuxolimab. This CDR3 reads CASSLGLAGGYNEQFF. CDR3 DNA sequence: TGTGCCAGCAGCTTAGGCCTAGCGGGAGGATACAATGAGCAGTTCTTC.